These 13 T cell receptor beta chains originate from one sample sequenced in a study of T-cell reconstitution after alpha-beta-depleted transplantation in children. The TCRbeta library incorporated unique molecular identifiers. One entry per CDR3 protein, called by TCRdb with MiXCR from the PCR reads. The table has under 750,000 distinct CDR3 sequences, 20% to 25% seen once. This material consisted of PBMCs, mostly from graft donor cells, taken 360 days after TCRalphabeta/CD19-depleted stem cell transplant. All receptors come from a boy under three years old who had a stem cell transplant for acute myeloid leukemia, so the T cells may come from the graft donor.

This clonotype was seen a few times. This rearrangement joins TRBV12-3 or TRBV12-4 to TRBJ1-3; perhaps TRBD1 as D (6 bases). This CDR3 region has 18 residues. V dropped 4 bases and J dropped 0 bases, with 19 bases sitting between them. The CDR3 spells CASSSILRDRFSGNTIYF. The CDR3 DNA is TGTGCCAGCAGTTCGATCCTTCGAGACAGGTTCTCTGGAAACACCATATATTTT.

This clonotype was picked up many times. The chain is built from TRBV5-1 and TRBJ2-5; a possible D gene is TRBD2 (6 bases). Germline V lookup: CDR1 SGHRS, CDR2 YFSETQ. The V end lost 4 bases, the J end lost 7 bases, and 17 bases lay between the germline ends. This CDR3 contains 14 residues. CDR3 sequence reads: CASSPDSLGGTQYF. CDR3 bases: TGCGCCAGCAGCCCCGACAGCCTGGGAGGGACCCAGTACTTC.

Concerning this clonotype itself: A much larger clone differs from this one at a single base, so this may be a read error. The chain links TRBV6-1 to TRBJ2-1, with 9 bases fitting TRBD1. This CDR3 spans 13 amino acids. Trimming removed 6 bases from V and 7 bases from J; junction bases left unmatched: 4. The germline V gene has CDR1 MNHNS and CDR2 SASEGT. The CDR3 sequence: CASRKTGGNEQFF. CDR3 nucleotide sequence: TGTGCCAGCAGGAAGACAGGGGGTAATGAGCAGTTCTTC.

This clonotype was seen at least ten times. This rearrangement joins TRBV7-9 to TRBJ2-1, with D maybe TRBD1 (6 bases). Between the trimmed V and J ends, which lost 1 base and 3 bases, there was a span of 10 bases. Germline CDR1 and CDR2: SEHNR and FQNEAQ (reference sequence). The CDR3 has 15 residues. For the CDR3, the DNA is TGTGCCAGCAGCTTAGGGGGACACGGCTACAATGAGCAGTTCTTC. Encoded protein: CASSLGGHGYNEQFF.

The chain employs TRBV10-3 and TRBJ1-2, with D hard to call. Germline-derived CDR1 and CDR2 are ENHRY and SYGVKD. Trimming took 2 bases from V and 5 from J, leaving 9 bases between them. The CDR3 is 13 amino acids. CDR3 DNA: TGTGCCATCAGTGAGGCAGCCCCTTATGGCTACACCTTC. This translates into CAISEAAPYGYTF.

This clonotype has at least ten counts. The chain couples TRBV20-1 to TRBJ2-7, with 13 bases aligning to TRBD2. Per germline, CDR1 DFQATT and CDR2 SNEGSKA (reference sequence). The CDR3 loop spans 15 amino acids. Trimming cost V 3 bases and J 5 bases; bases outside gene matches: 7. CDR3 loop: CSASRGTSGAHEQYF. In nucleotides, the CDR3 is TGCAGTGCTAGTAGGGGGACTAGCGGGGCCCACGAGCAGTACTTC.

V is TRBV11-2 and J is TRBJ1-2, with D possibly TRBD1 on 5 matching bases. Germline loops: CDR1 SGHAT, CDR2 FQNNGV. This CDR3 comprises 17 residues. Between the trimmed V and J ends, which lost 0 bases and 6 bases, there was a span of 20 bases. The CDR3 reads CASSLDGRPLPRDGYTF. In DNA form, the CDR3 reads TGTGCCAGCAGCTTAGACGGCAGGCCATTACCCAGGGATGGCTACACCTTC.

The chain carries TRBV27 and TRBJ1-5; TRBD1 is a possible D gene (5 bases). CDR1 is MNHEY, CDR2 SMNVEV, per germline (reference sequence). The CDR3 spans 15 residues. Trimming shortened V by 6 bases and J by 2 bases, and 14 bases separated the two germline ends. The CDR3 DNA follows: TGTGCCAGCAGCCCAATCGGGGGGGGCAATCAGCCCCAGCATTTT. Its translation is CASSPIGGGNQPQHF.

In its sample, this clonotype was seen a few times. The chain carries TRBV10-3 and TRBJ2-3; 8 bases map to TRBD2. Germline V gives CDR1 ENHRY, CDR2 SYGVKD. V shed 3 bases and J 2 bases; nucleotides not matched to a gene: 4. The CDR3 consists of 15 residues. The chain's CDR3 is CAISDAGGHTDTQYF. The CDR3 DNA reads TGTGCCATCAGTGACGCGGGGGGCCACACAGATACGCAGTATTTT.

The V call is TRBV2, the J call TRBJ1-2, with 8 nucleotides matching TRBD1. The CDR3 covers 14 residues. Trimming cost V 4 bases and J 5 bases; bases outside gene matches: 6. Germline V gene data show CDR1 as SNHLY and CDR2 as FYNNEI. The DNA for the CDR3 is TGTGCCAGCAGTGCCCAGGGGGCTTGGTATGGCTACACCTTC. It encodes CASSAQGAWYGYTF.

This clonotype was observed at least ten times. The V call is TRBV12-3 or TRBV12-4, the J call TRBJ1-2; D is undetermined. Trimming left V 6 bases short and J 8 bases short, with 13 bases between. CDR3 size: 12 residues. As DNA, the CDR3 is TGTGCCAGCAGCCTCATCACTGCGGGCTACACCTTC. Amino acid sequence: CASSLITAGYTF.

This clonotype has at least ten counts. The chain recombines TRBV6-5 with TRBJ1-5, with TRBD1 as a possible D gene (5 bases). V lost 6 bases, J lost 7 bases, and 19 bases lay in between. The CDR3 spans 15 residues. Per germline, CDR1 MNHEY and CDR2 SVGAGI. The CDR3 reads CASSPGGGGNQPQHF. CDR3 sequence (DNA): TGTGCCAGCAGCCCCGGGGGAGGAGGGAACCAGCCCCAGCATTTT.

This clonotype was seen more than once but under ten times. This rearrangement joins TRBV5-1 to TRBJ2-1; possibly TRBD1 for D (6 bases). Germline CDR1 SGHRS, CDR2 YFSETQ. The CDR3 has 16 amino acids. V was pared by 4 bases and J by 1 base, with 15 bases between. The CDR3 here is CASSPLGDKSYNEQFF. The CDR3 DNA sequence: TGCGCCAGCAGCCCCCTCGGGGACAAGTCCTACAATGAGCAGTTCTTC.